A selection of T cell receptor beta chains follows, all from one sample in a study of neurological immune-mediated disorders. TCRdb itself ran the 5' RACE reads through MiXCR, one entry per CDR3 protein. The sample consists of some 66,000 distinct CDR3 sequences, around 3.3% of them appearing once. Material: PBMCs. These receptors were obtained from a man aged 35 to 55 with multiple sclerosis. CDR3s include the opening cysteine and the closing phenylalanine or tryptophan. A D gene is named only where the DNA matches it firmly. Clone size is stated in some rows and not others, as once, few, many or a class when expanded.

v_gene	d_gene	j_gene	abundance	CDR3aa	CDR3nt
TRBV12-3/TRBV12-4	NA	TRBJ2-2	many	CASCRHRTATGELFF	TGTGCCAGCTGCCGCCACCGCACGGCCACCGGGGAGCTGTTTTTT
TRBV3-1	TRBD1	TRBJ1-2	many	CASSLLGGADYGYTF	TGTGCCAGCAGCCTCTTAGGGGGCGCAGACTATGGCTACACCTTC
TRBV7-9	NA	TRBJ2-3	many	CASSTGGGALTDTQYF	TGTGCCAGCAGCACCGGGGGTGGGGCTCTCACAGATACGCAGTATTTT
TRBV5-1	TRBD2	TRBJ2-5	many	CASSTTSGGLGETQYF	TGCGCCAGCAGCACGACTAGCGGGGGCCTGGGGGAGACCCAGTACTTC
TRBV20-1	TRBD2	TRBJ2-1	many	CSARTLAGGWDEQFF	TGCAGTGCTAGAACACTAGCGGGGGGGTGGGATGAGCAGTTCTTC
TRBV20-1	NA	TRBJ2-1	many	CSASLLSNEQFF	TGCAGTGCTAGTCTCCTCTCGAATGAGCAGTTCTTC
TRBV6-6	NA	TRBJ1-2	many	CASSYRQGVGYTF	TGTGCCAGCAGTTACCGCCAGGGAGTTGGCTACACCTTC
TRBV10-3	NA	TRBJ1-6	few	CAISESREGSPLHF	TGTGCCATCAGTGAGAGCAGGGAGGGTTCACCCCTCCACTTT
TRBV27	NA	TRBJ1-2	many	CASSLSVSLKNYGYTF	TGTGCCAGCAGTTTATCCGTCAGCCTCAAGAACTATGGCTACACCTTC
TRBV11-2	NA	TRBJ2-5	many	CASSLGSVRETQYF	TGTGCCAGCAGCTTAGGTTCGGTCCGGGAGACCCAGTACTTC
TRBV28	NA	TRBJ2-3	many	CASSSGERVTQYF	TGTGCCAGCAGTTCCGGTGAGAGAGTTACGCAGTATTTT
TRBV20-1	TRBD2	TRBJ2-1	many	CSAGPGLALNEQFF	TGCAGTGCTGGCCCGGGACTAGCCCTCAATGAGCAGTTCTTC
TRBV5-1	NA	TRBJ2-5	many	CASRPGQSETQYF	TGCGCCAGCCGGCCAGGGCAGTCGGAGACCCAGTACTTC
TRBV12-3/TRBV12-4	TRBD2	TRBJ2-5	many	CASSLGGPETQYF	TGTGCCAGCAGTTTGGGAGGGCCGGAGACCCAGTACTTC
TRBV7-6	NA	TRBJ1-2	many	CASSLIDYGYTF	TGTGCCAGCAGCTTAATCGACTATGGCTACACCTTC
TRBV5-6	NA	TRBJ1-1	many	CASSVWNRPSEAFF	TGTGCCAGCAGTGTATGGAACCGTCCGAGCGAAGCTTTCTTT
TRBV5-1	TRBD2	TRBJ2-1	many	CASSLASGRASEQFF	TGCGCCAGCAGCTTGGCTAGCGGGAGGGCCAGTGAGCAGTTCTTC
TRBV10-3	NA	TRBJ2-5	many	CAISGGTGETQYF	TGTGCCATCAGTGGGGGTACGGGAGAGACCCAGTACTTC
TRBV6-2/TRBV6-3	TRBD2	TRBJ2-3	many	CATAGLAGGDTQYF	TGTGCCACCGCGGGACTAGCGGGCGGAGATACGCAGTATTTT
TRBV27	NA	TRBJ2-7	many	CASSFRGGGYEQYF	TGTGCCAGCAGTTTCCGGGGTGGAGGCTACGAGCAGTACTTC
TRBV7-7	NA	TRBJ2-3	many	CASSLGGPADTQYF	TGTGCCAGCAGTTTGGGGGGGCCAGCAGATACGCAGTATTTT
TRBV5-1	NA	TRBJ2-3	many	CASSIGLSSTDTQYF	TGCGCCAGCAGCATCGGACTGTCTAGCACAGATACGCAGTATTTT
TRBV7-9	NA	TRBJ2-2	many	CASSLNTGELFF	TGTGCCAGCAGCCTGAACACCGGGGAGCTGTTTTTT
TRBV5-1	TRBD1	TRBJ1-2	many	CASSLDRVDYGYTF	TGCGCCAGCAGCCTAGACAGGGTCGACTATGGCTACACCTTC
TRBV18	NA	TRBJ2-7	NA	CASSPGPGAAYAQYF	TGTGCCAGCTCACCAGGCCCCGGGGCCGCCTACGCGCAGTACTTC
TRBV24-1	NA	TRBJ2-7	NA	CATYMGGQFKEQYF	TGTGCCACCTATATGGGGGGGCAGTTCAAGGAGCAGTACTTC
TRBV20-1	TRBD1	TRBJ2-1	many	CSATTGSSYNEQFF	TGCAGTGCTACGACAGGGAGCTCCTACAATGAGCAGTTCTTC
TRBV5-1	NA	TRBJ2-3	many	CASSYLDSARDTQYF	TGCGCCAGCAGTTACCTAGACTCCGCCCGAGATACGCAGTATTTT
TRBV11-2	NA	TRBJ2-7	many	CASSLDFTGLTSYEQYF	TGTGCCAGCAGCTTAGATTTTACGGGACTTACCTCCTACGAGCAGTACTTC
TRBV7-6	TRBD1	TRBJ2-5	many	CASSTQGSRRETQYF	TGTGCCAGCAGCACACAGGGGTCCCGGAGGGAGACCCAGTACTTC
TRBV10-2	NA	TRBJ1-2	many	CASSDLGGDGYTF	TGCGCCAGCAGTGATCTCGGGGGGGATGGCTACACCTTC
TRBV5-1	NA	TRBJ1-1	NA	CASSSSGSRDTEAFF	TGCGCCAGCAGCTCATCAGGGAGCCGGGACACTGAAGCTTTCTTT